Given below is one T cell receptor beta chain in context. The data were obtained in a study of CD8 T cells in Susac syndrome. From blood CD8+ and CD4+ T cells, TCR beta sequences were generated. RNA in amounts of about 0.45 to 1 ug was reverse transcribed with random hexamers. A multiplex approach, immunoSEQ multiplex PCR, amplified TCR beta CDR3 across 54 Vbeta and 13 Jbeta. TCRdb processed the immunoSEQ multiplex PCR reads anew with MiXCR; each CDR3 protein has one entry. This table has roughly 250,000 distinct CDR3 sequences, about 96% appearing once. The CDR3 has 16 residues. The V and J genes are TRBV21-1 and TRBJ2-1; the table's TRBD2 call for D was not verified on the DNA. TRBV21-1 is a pseudogene. Sample: CD4+ T cells from PBMCs. The receptor comes from a human donor with Susac syndrome. In DNA form, the CDR3 reads TGTGCCAGCAGCAAAAAGACGGGAGGGCCGATCAATGAGCAGTTCTTC. Amino acid sequence: CASSKKTGGPINEQFF.